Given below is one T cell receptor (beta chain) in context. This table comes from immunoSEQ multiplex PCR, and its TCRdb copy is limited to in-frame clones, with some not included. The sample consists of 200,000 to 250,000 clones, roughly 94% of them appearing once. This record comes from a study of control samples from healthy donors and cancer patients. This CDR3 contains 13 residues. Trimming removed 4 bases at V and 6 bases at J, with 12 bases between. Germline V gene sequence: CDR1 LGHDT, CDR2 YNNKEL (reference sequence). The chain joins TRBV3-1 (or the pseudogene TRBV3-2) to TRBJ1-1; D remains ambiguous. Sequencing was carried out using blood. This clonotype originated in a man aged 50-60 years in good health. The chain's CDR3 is CASSPSGLPEAFF. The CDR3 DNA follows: TGTGCCAGCAGCCCATCAGGTCTCCCTGAAGCTTTCTTT.